This TCR beta chain is from a study of CD8+ T cells in alopecia areata. This clone was seen just once. The target antigen is unknown. The authors sorted CD4+ and CD8+ T cells from PBMCs. Extracted RNA was reverse transcribed into cDNA, the sequencing template. Assay: immunoSEQ multiplex PCR; the TCRdb copy retains only in-frame clones and omits some. The data show a few hundred thousand clones, around 50% seen once. Study-wide findings and caveats: Elevated clonality characterized lesional scalp relative to normal scalp, particularly in alopecia totalis/universalis.

Trimming stripped 2 bases from V and 3 bases from J, with 5 bases between. The CDR3 has 12 amino acids. Germline lookup yields CDR1 SGHRS and CDR2 YFSETQ. The sequenced sample consisted of CD8+ T cells sorted from blood. The receptor comes from a human donor in good health. This chain joins TRBV5-1 and TRBJ1-1; D remains unclear. CDR3 loop: CASSLRDTEAFF. CDR3 bases: TGCGCCAGCAGCTTAAGGGACACTGAAGCTTTCTTT.